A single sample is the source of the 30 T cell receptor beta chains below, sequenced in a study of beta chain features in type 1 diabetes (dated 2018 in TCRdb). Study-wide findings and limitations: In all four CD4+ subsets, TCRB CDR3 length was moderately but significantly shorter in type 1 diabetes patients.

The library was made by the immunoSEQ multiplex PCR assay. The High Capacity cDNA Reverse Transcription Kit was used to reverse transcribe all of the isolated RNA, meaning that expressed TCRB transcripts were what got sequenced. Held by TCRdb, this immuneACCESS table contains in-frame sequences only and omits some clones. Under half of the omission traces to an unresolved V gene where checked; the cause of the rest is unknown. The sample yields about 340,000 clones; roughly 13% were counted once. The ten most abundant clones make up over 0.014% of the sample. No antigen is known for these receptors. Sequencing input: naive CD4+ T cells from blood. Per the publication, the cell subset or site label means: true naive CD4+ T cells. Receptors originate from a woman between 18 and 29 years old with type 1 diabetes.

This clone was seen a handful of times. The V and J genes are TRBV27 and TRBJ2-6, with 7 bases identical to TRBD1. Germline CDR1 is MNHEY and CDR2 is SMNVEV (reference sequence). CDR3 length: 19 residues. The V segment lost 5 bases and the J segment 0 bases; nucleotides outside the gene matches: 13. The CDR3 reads CASSLRDREPFSGANVLTF. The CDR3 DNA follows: TGTGCCAGCAGTCTAAGAGACAGGGAGCCTTTCTCTGGGGCCAACGTCCTGACTTTC. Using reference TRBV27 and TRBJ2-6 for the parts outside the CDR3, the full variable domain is EAQVTQNPRYLITVTGKKLTVTCSQNMNHEYMSWYRQDPGLGLRQIYYSMNVEVTDKGDVPEGYKVSRKEKRNFPLILESPSPNQTSLYFCASSLRDREPFSGANVLTFGAGSRLTVL.

The CDR3 loop is CAWSRRGGNTEAFF. The DNA for the CDR3 is TGTGCCTGGAGCCGGCGGGGAGGTAACACTGAAGCTTTCTTT. The chain has TRBV30 and TRBJ1-1; D is uncertain. V lost 3 bases to trimming and J lost 2 bases, with 13 bases between them. The germline CDR1 and CDR2 sequences are GTSNPN and SVGIG (reference sequence). The CDR3 sequence is 14 residues long.

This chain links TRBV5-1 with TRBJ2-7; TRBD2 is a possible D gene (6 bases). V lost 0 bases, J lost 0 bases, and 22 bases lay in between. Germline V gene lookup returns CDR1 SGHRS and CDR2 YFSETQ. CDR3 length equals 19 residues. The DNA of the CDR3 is TGCGCCAGCAGCTTGGGGACGGACTATGCGGGCCCGAGCTCCTACGAGCAGTACTTC. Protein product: CASSLGTDYAGPSSYEQYF.

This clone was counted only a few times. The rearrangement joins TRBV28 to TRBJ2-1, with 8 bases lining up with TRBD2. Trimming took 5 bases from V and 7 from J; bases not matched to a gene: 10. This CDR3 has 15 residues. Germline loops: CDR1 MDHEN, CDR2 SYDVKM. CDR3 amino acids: CASSPRREVRNEQFF. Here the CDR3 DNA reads TGTGCCAGCAGTCCTCGGCGGGAGGTCAGAAATGAGCAGTTCTTC.

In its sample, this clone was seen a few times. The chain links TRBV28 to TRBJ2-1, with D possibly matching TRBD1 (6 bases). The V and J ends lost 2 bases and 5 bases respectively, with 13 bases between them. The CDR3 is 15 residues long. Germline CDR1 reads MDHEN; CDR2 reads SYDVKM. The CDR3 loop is CASSLDSGAHNEQFF. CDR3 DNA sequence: TGTGCCAGCAGTTTAGACTCAGGGGCCCACAATGAGCAGTTCTTC.

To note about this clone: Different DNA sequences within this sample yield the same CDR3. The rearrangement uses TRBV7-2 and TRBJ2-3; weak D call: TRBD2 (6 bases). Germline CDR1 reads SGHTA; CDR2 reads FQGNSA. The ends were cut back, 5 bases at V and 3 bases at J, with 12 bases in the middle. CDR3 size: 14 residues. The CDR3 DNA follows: TGTGCCAGCAGCCTGGCCGGGGGAACAGATACGCAGTATTTT. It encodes CASSLAGGTDTQYF.

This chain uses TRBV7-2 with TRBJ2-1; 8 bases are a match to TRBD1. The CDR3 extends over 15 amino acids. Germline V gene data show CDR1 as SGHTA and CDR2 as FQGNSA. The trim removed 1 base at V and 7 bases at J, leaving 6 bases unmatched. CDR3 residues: CASSLGRTGLNEQFF. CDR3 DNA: TGTGCCAGCAGCTTAGGGCGGACAGGGTTGAATGAGCAGTTCTTC.

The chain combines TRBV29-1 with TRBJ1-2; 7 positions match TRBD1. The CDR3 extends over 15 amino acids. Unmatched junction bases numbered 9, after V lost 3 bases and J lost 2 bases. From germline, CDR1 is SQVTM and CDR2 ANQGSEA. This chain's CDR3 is CSVESRDSRNYGYTF. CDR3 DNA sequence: TGCAGCGTTGAGTCTCGGGACAGTCGAAACTATGGCTACACCTTC.

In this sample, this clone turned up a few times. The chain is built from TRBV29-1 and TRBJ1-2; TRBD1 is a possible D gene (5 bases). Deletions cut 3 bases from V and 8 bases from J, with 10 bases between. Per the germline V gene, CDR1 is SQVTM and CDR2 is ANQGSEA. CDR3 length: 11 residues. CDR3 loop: CSVDRQGGYTF. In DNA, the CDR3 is TGCAGCGTTGACCGTCAGGGCGGCTACACCTTC.

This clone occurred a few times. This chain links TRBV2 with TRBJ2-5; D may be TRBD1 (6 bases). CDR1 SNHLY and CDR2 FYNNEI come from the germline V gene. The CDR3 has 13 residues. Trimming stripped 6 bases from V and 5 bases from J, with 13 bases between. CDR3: CASSYYRDETQYF. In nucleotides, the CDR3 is TGTGCCAGCAGCTATTACAGGGACGAGACCCAGTACTTC.

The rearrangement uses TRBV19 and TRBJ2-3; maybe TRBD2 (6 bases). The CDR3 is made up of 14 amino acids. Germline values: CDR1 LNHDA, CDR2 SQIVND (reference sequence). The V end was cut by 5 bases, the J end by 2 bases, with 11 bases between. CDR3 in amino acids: CASSFGGATDTQYF. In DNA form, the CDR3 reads TGTGCCAGTAGTTTCGGCGGGGCCACAGATACGCAGTATTTT.

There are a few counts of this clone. The CDR3 nucleotides are TGTGCCTGGACCCGCCGGCGGGGCTACGAAGCTTTCTTT. It translates to CAWTRRRGYEAFF. This chain connects TRBV30 to TRBJ1-1; perhaps TRBD1 as D (5 bases). Deletions cut 4 bases from V and 8 bases from J, with 17 bases between. The CDR3 length is 13 residues. Germline V gene lookup returns CDR1 GTSNPN and CDR2 SVGIG (reference sequence).

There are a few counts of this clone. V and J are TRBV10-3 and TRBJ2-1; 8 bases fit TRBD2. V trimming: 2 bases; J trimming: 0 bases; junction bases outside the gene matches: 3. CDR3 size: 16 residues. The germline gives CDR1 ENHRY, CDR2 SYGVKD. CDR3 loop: CAISEQLAASYNEQFF. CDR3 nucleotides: TGTGCCATCAGTGAGCAACTAGCGGCCTCCTACAATGAGCAGTTCTTC.

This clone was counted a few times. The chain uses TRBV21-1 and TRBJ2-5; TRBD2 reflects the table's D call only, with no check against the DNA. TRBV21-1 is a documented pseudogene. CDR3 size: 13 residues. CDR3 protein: CASSKRGWKTQYF. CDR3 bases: TGTGCCAGCAGCAAACGGGGGTGGAAGACCCAGTACTTC.

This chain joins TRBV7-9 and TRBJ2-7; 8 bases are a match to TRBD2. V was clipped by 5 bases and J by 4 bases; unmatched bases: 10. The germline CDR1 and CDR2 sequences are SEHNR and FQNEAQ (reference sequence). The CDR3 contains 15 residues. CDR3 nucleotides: TGTGCCAGCAGCCAAATGACGGGACTAGAGTACGAGCAGTACTTC. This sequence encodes CASSQMTGLEYEQYF.

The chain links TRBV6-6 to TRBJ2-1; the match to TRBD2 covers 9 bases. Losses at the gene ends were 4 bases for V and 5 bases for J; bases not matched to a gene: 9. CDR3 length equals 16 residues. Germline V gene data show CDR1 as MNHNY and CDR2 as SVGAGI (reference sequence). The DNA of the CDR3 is TGTGCCAGCAGTTCGTTGGGGCTAGCGGGAAACAATGAGCAGTTCTTC. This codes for CASSSLGLAGNNEQFF.

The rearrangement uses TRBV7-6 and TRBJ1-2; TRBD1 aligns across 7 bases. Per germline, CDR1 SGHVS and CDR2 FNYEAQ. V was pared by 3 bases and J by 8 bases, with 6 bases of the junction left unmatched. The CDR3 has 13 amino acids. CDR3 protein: CASSFGQARGYTF. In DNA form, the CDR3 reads TGTGCCAGCAGCTTCGGACAGGCGAGGGGCTACACCTTC.

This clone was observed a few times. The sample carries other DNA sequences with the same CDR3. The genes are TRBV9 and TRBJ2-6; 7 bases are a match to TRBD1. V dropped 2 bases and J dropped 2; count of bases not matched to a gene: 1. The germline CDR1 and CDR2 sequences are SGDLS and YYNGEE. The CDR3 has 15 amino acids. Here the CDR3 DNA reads TGTGCCAGCAGCGTCGACAGGGCTGGGGCCAACGTCCTGACTTTC. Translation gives CASSVDRAGANVLTF.

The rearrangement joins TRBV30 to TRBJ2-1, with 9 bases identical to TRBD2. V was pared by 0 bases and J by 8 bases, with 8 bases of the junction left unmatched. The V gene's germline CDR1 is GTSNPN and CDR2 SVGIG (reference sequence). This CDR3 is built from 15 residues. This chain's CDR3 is CAWSVVAGDTDEQFF. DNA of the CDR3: TGTGCCTGGAGTGTAGTAGCGGGAGATACCGATGAGCAGTTCTTC.

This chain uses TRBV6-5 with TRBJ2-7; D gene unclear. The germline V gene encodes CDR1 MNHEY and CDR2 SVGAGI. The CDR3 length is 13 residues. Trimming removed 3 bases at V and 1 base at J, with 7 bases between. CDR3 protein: CASSYGHSYEQYF. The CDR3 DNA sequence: TGTGCCAGCAGTTATGGGCATTCCTACGAGCAGTACTTC.

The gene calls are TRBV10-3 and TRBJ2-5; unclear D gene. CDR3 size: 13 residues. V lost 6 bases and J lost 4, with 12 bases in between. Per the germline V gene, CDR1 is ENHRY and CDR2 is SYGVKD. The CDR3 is CAIRARPGETQYF. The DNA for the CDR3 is TGTGCCATCAGAGCCCGTCCCGGAGAGACCCAGTACTTC.

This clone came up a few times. CDR3 nucleotides: TGTGCCTGGAGTGATTACTTGGAGACCGGGGAGCTGTTTTTT. Amino acid sequence: CAWSDYLETGELFF. The V and J genes are TRBV30 and TRBJ2-2; D is unclear. The ends were cut back, 1 base at V and 5 bases at J, with 11 bases in the middle. CDR1 and CDR2 from the germline V gene are GTSNPN and SVGIG (reference sequence). This CDR3 spans 14 amino acids.

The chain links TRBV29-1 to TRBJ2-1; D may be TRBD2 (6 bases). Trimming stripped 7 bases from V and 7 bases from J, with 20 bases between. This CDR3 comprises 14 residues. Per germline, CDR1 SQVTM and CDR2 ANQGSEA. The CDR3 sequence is CSAPGTLDLNEQFF. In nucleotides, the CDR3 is TGCAGCGCCCCCGGGACTCTGGACTTGAATGAGCAGTTCTTC.

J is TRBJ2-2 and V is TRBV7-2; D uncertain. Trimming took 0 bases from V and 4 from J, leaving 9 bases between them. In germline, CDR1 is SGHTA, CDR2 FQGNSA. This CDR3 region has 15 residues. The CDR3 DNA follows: TGTGCCAGCAGCTTAGCGGCGGTGGTCACCGGGGAGCTGTTTTTT. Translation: CASSLAAVVTGELFF. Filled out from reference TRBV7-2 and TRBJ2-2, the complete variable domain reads GAGVSQSPSNKVTEKGKDVELRCDPISGHTALYWYRQSLGQGLEFLIYFQGNSAPDKSGLPSDRFSAERTGGSVSTLTIQRTQQEDSAVYLCASSLAAVVTGELFFGEGSRLTVL.

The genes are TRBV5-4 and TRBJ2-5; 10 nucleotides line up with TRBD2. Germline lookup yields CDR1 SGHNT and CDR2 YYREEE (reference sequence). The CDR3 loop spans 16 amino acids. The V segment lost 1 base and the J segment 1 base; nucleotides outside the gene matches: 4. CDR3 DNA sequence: TGTGCCAGCAGCTTGTCTAGCGGGAGTTTCCAAGAGACCCAGTACTTC. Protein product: CASSLSSGSFQETQYF.

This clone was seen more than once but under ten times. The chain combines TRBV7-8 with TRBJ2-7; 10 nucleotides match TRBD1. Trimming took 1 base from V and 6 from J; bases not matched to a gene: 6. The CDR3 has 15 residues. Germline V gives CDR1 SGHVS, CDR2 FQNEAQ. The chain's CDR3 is CASSLGGQGFIEQYF. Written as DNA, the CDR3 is TGTGCCAGCAGCTTAGGGGGACAGGGGTTCATCGAGCAGTACTTC.

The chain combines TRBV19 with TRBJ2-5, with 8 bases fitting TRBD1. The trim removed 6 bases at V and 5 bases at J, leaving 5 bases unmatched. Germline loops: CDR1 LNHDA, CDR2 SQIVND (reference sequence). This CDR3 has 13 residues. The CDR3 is CASRDRGRETQYF. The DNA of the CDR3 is TGTGCCAGTAGAGACAGGGGCCGGGAGACCCAGTACTTC.

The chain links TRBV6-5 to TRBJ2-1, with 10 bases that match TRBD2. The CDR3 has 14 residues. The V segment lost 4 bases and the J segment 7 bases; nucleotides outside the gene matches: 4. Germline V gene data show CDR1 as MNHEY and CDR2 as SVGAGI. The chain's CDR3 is CASSSEREGNEQFF. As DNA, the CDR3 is TGTGCCAGCAGTTCGGAGCGGGAGGGGAATGAGCAGTTCTTC.

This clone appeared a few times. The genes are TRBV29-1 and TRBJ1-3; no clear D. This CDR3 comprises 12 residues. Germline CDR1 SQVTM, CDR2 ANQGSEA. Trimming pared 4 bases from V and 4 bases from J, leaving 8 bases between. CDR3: CSVVWAGNTIYF. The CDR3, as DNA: TGCAGCGTTGTATGGGCAGGAAACACCATATATTTT.

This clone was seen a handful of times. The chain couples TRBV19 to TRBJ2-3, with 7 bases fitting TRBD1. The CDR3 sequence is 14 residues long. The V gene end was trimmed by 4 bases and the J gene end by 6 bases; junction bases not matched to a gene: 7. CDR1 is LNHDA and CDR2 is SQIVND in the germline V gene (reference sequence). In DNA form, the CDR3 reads TGTGCCAGTAGTACGCTAGACAGGGCCGATACGCAGTATTTT. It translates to CASSTLDRADTQYF.